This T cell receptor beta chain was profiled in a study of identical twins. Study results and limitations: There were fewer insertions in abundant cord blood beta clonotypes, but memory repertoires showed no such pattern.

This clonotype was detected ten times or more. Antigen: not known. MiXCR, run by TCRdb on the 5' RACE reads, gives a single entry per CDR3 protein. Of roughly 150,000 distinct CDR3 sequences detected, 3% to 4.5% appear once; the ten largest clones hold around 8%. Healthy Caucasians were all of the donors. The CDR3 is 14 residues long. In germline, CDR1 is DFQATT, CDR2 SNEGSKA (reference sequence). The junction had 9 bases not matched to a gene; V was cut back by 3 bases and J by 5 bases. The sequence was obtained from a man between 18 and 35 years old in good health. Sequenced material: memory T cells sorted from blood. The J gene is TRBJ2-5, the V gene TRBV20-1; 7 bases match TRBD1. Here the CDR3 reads CSASLGRGQETQYF. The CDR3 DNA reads TGCAGTGCTAGCCTTGGTAGGGGGCAGGAGACCCAGTACTTC.